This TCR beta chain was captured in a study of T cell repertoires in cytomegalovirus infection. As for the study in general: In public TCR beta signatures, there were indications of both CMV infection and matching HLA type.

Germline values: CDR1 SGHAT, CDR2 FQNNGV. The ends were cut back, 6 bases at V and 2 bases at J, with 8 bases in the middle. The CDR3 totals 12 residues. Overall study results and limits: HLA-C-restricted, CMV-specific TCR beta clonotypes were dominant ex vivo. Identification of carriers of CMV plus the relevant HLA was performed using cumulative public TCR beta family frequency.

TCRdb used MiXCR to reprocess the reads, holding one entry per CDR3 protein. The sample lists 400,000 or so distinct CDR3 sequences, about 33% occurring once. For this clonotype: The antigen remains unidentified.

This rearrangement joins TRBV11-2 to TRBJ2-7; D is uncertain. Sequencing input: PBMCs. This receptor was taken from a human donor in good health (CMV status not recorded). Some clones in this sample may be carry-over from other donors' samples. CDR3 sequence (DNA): TGTGCCAGCAGTTCCGCCCCCTACGAGCAGTACTTC. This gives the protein CASSSAPYEQYF.